This T cell receptor beta chain was captured in a study of T cell responses to AZD1222 COVID-19 vaccine. Study in general: Second-dose intervals near 4 or 12 weeks were combined. Study-wide findings and caveats: The peak T cell response came first, and repertoires were sampled only after it.

The CDR3 has 13 amino acids. Germline CDR1 is KGHDR and CDR2 is SFDVKD. Trimming removed 10 bases from V and 3 bases from J; junction bases left unmatched: 6. About this clone itself: Its specificity is unknown.

The protocol was immunoSEQ multiplex PCR, while the TCRdb copy is restricted to in-frame clones and leaves out a portion. This table has over 150,000 clones, roughly 88% appearing once. This chain connects TRBV24-1 to TRBJ2-5; 8 bases fit TRBD1. The sequence came from an adult in good health. Here the sequenced sample was peripheral blood, taken on day 0 of AZD1222 vaccination. CDR3 residues: CATRQGAEETQYF. CDR3 DNA: TGTGCCACACGCCAGGGGGCCGAAGAGACCCAGTACTTC.